A single sample is the source of the 3 T cell receptor beta chains below, sequenced in a study of blood T cell repertoires in COVID-19. TCRdb's copy holds only in-frame clones and misses some; the assay was immunoSEQ multiplex PCR. The sample holds 250,000 to 350,000 clones, nearly 90% seen once. The sequenced material came from PBMCs or T cells enriched from blood (not recorded which). The origin of the receptors is a woman aged 18-29 years with acute COVID-19.

V is TRBV28 and J is TRBJ1-2; D unresolved. Germline CDR1 reads MDHEN; CDR2 reads SYDVKM. Trimming pared 2 bases from V and 3 bases from J, leaving 7 bases between. The CDR3 has 13 amino acids. CDR3 in amino acids: CASSLKDYYGYTF. CDR3 coding DNA: TGTGCCAGCAGTTTAAAGGACTACTATGGCTACACCTTC.

V and J are TRBV28 and TRBJ1-2, with D possibly TRBD1 on 6 matching bases. The V gene's germline CDR1 is MDHEN and CDR2 SYDVKM. This CDR3 has 12 residues. V was clipped by 4 bases and J by 4 bases, with 7 bases between them. For the CDR3, the DNA is TGTGCCAGCAGTTCAGGGGCCTATGGCTACACCTTC. The encoded protein is CASSSGAYGYTF.

V is TRBV18 and J is TRBJ1-6, with 7 bases lining up with TRBD1. With 6 bases clipped from V and 0 bases from J, the junction kept 11 bases outside the gene matches. The length of the CDR3 is 18 residues. The germline CDR1 and CDR2 sequences are KGHSH and LQKENI. In nucleotides, the CDR3 is TGTGCCAGCTCGCAACAGGGGCCCCCAAGCTCCTATAATTCACCCCTCCACTTT. Protein product: CASSQQGPPSSYNSPLHF.